The 27 T cell receptor beta chains presented below share a single source sample, sequenced in a study of cytomegalovirus exposure and HLA in healthy donors. PCR was performed using 60 Vbeta and 13 Jbeta primers. Repertoires were generated with immunoSEQ multiplex PCR, while TCRdb's copy carries only in-frame clones and drops some. The sample includes roughly 78,000 clones, about 72% of them seen just once. Sample: PBMCs. The receptors were gathered from a middle-aged man in good health and CMV-seropositive.

The V call is TRBV6-4, the J call TRBJ2-3, with D tentatively TRBD2 (7 bases). V lost 2 bases and J lost 2, with 8 bases in between. The CDR3 runs 14 residues. Germline CDR1 and CDR2: MRHNA and SNTAGT. CDR3 coding DNA: TGTGCCAGCAGTGACGGGGGGGCCACAGATACGCAGTATTTT. Protein product: CASSDGGATDTQYF.

The V call is TRBV14, the J call TRBJ2-3; 8 bases fit TRBD2. The CDR3 has 15 amino acids. Germline loops: CDR1 SGHDN, CDR2 FVKESK. J gave up 10 bases and V 4 bases, and 13 bases lay outside the gene matches. CDR3 sequence reads: CASSPQLAAGVSQYF. The DNA of the CDR3 is TGTGCCAGCAGCCCCCAACTAGCGGCAGGCGTATCGCAGTATTTT.

This chain connects TRBV30 to TRBJ2-6, with D possibly being TRBD1 (6 bases). The CDR3 extends over 15 amino acids. Germline values: CDR1 GTSNPN, CDR2 SVGIG (reference sequence). Trimming stripped 7 bases from V and 2 bases from J, with 15 bases between. CDR3: CALRITGTGANVLTF. DNA of the CDR3: TGTGCCTTACGGATTACAGGGACTGGGGCCAACGTCCTGACTTTC.

The CDR3 coding sequence is TGTGCCTGGAGTGTACTGGTTTTGGACAGGGGTGTCTACGAGCAGTACTTC. Translating it yields CAWSVLVLDRGVYEQYF. This sequence joins TRBV30 and TRBJ2-7; 9 bases agree with TRBD1. The V gene's germline CDR1 is GTSNPN and CDR2 SVGIG (reference sequence). The CDR3 extends over 17 amino acids. Losses at the gene ends were 0 bases for V and 3 bases for J; bases not matched to a gene: 12. Based on the CDR3 plus reference TRBV30 and TRBJ2-7, the full variable domain is SQTIHQWPATLVQPVGSPLSLECTVEGTSNPNLYWYRQAAGRGLQLLFYSVGIGQISSEVPQNLSASRPQDRQFILSSKKLLLSDSGFYLCAWSVLVLDRGVYEQYFGPGTRLTVT.

This clone came up a few times. The J gene is TRBJ1-1, the V gene TRBV9; D gene ambiguous. The V gene lost 3 bases and the J gene lost 4 bases, with 13 bases spanning the gap. From germline, CDR1 is SGDLS and CDR2 YYNGEE. There are 14 residues in the CDR3. DNA of the CDR3: TGTGCCAGCAGCGGGACTTTTTGGGGCACTGAAGCTTTCTTT. It specifies CASSGTFWGTEAFF.

The genes are TRBV2 and TRBJ1-2, with 9 bases fitting TRBD1. V shed 9 bases and J 4 bases; nucleotides not matched to a gene: 3. CDR3 length equals 12 residues. Germline values: CDR1 SNHLY, CDR2 FYNNEI. This CDR3 is CARDRGVYGYTF. For the CDR3, the DNA is TGTGCCAGGGACAGGGGTGTCTATGGCTACACCTTC.

The V call is TRBV7-2, the J call TRBJ2-3; D is possibly TRBD1 (6 bases). This CDR3 is built from 15 residues. Germline lookup yields CDR1 SGHTA and CDR2 FQGNSA. V was cut by 2 bases and J by 4 bases, with 13 bases left in between. In DNA form, the CDR3 reads TGTGCCAGCAGCTTACACCCAGGGGTCGCAGATACGCAGTATTTT. Protein: CASSLHPGVADTQYF.

The V and J genes are TRBV18 and TRBJ1-5, with a tentative D call TRBD1 (5 bases). CDR1 is KGHSH, CDR2 LQKENI, per germline. CDR3 length equals 13 residues. Trimming took off 2 bases at V and 3 bases at J, with 5 bases between the two ends. The CDR3 sequence: CASSPGANQPQHF. The CDR3 DNA reads as TGTGCCAGCTCACCAGGGGCCAATCAGCCCCAGCATTTT.

The V gene is TRBV6-5, the J gene TRBJ2-7, with no clear D. The V end was cut by 4 bases, the J end by 0 bases, with 4 bases between. There are 12 residues in the CDR3. Germline V gene lookup returns CDR1 MNHEY and CDR2 SVGAGI. CDR3 in DNA: TGTGCCAGCAGTTCCTTCTCCTACGAGCAGTACTTC. Protein product: CASSSFSYEQYF.

V and J are TRBV18 and TRBJ2-6; 7 bases are a match to TRBD1. V trimming: 2 bases; J trimming: 0 bases; junction bases outside the gene matches: 7. The V gene's germline CDR1 is KGHSH and CDR2 LQKENI. The length of the CDR3 is 18 residues. CDR3 protein: CASSPVDRVSSGANVLTF. DNA for the CDR3: TGTGCCAGCTCACCAGTCGACAGGGTCAGCTCTGGGGCCAACGTCCTGACTTTC.

The chain joins TRBV5-1 to TRBJ2-3; 8 bases are shared with TRBD1. From germline, CDR1 is SGHRS and CDR2 YFSETQ. The CDR3 is made up of 15 amino acids. Unmatched junction bases numbered 4, after V lost 2 bases and J lost 2 bases. CDR3 loop: CASSFDRGATDTQYF. The CDR3 bases are TGCGCCAGCAGCTTTGACAGGGGTGCCACAGATACGCAGTATTTT.

J is TRBJ1-1 and V is TRBV2; a possible D gene is TRBD1 (6 bases). The CDR3 spans 13 residues. Germline V gene sequence: CDR1 SNHLY, CDR2 FYNNEI. The V end lost 5 bases, the J end lost 9 bases, and 16 bases lay between the germline ends. CDR3 residues: CASSQTGQYQAFF. The CDR3 region has the DNA TGTGCCAGCAGTCAGACCGGACAGTATCAAGCTTTCTTT.

The chain combines TRBV28 with TRBJ2-5, with 14 positions matching TRBD2. CDR1 and CDR2 (germline): MDHEN, SYDVKM. The CDR3 contains 14 residues. J was trimmed by 11 bases and V by 7 bases; bases with no gene match: 9. The CDR3 spells CASTQPGLAGEQYF. CDR3 in DNA: TGTGCCAGCACTCAACCGGGACTAGCGGGGGAGCAGTACTTC.

The chain joins TRBV30 to TRBJ1-1; 7 nucleotides agree with TRBD1. V shed 5 bases, J shed 3 bases, and the junction held 3 bases outside the gene matches. The CDR3 consists of 12 residues. Looked up from germline, CDR1 is GTSNPN and CDR2 is SVGIG (reference sequence). In nucleotides, the CDR3 is TGTGCCTGGGGGGACAGTGACACTGAAGCTTTCTTT. Protein sequence: CAWGDSDTEAFF.

The V gene is TRBV5-1, the J gene TRBJ1-6; 7 bases are shared with TRBD1. Germline-derived CDR1 and CDR2 are SGHRS and YFSETQ. V lost 5 bases to trimming and J lost 6 bases; unmatched junction nucleotides: 11. CDR3 length: 16 amino acids. In DNA form, the CDR3 reads TGCGCCAGCAGTCCGGACAGGTCCGATTTTAATTCACCCCTCCACTTT. Its translation is CASSPDRSDFNSPLHF.

This clone appeared a few times. The chain joins TRBV15 to TRBJ2-1, with 7 bases identical to TRBD2. J gave up 5 bases and V 0 bases, and 7 bases lay outside the gene matches. Looked up from germline, CDR1 is LNHNV and CDR2 is YYDKDF (reference sequence). The CDR3 is made up of 16 amino acids. CDR3 loop: CATSRDLGLDHNEQFF. CDR3 nucleotide sequence: TGTGCCACCAGCAGAGACCTTGGACTAGACCACAATGAGCAGTTCTTC.

The rearrangement uses TRBV4-1 and TRBJ1-1, with unresolved D. Germline CDR1 and CDR2: MGHRA and YSYEKL. This CDR3 contains 17 residues. V lost 7 bases and J 8 bases, leaving 29 bases between the germline ends. The CDR3 here is CASTLSFLGVTKREAFF. DNA for the CDR3: TGCGCCAGCACCCTATCCTTCCTCGGGGTAACAAAGCGGGAAGCTTTCTTT.

The rearrangement links TRBV5-1 to TRBJ2-5; perhaps TRBD2 as D (6 bases). Trimming pared 3 bases from V and 2 bases from J, leaving 14 bases between. Germline V gene sequence: CDR1 SGHRS, CDR2 YFSETQ. The CDR3 has 15 amino acids. The CDR3 DNA follows: TGCGCCAGCAGCTCGCAACCGGGACTGCAAGAGACCCAGTACTTC. It translates to CASSSQPGLQETQYF.

The genes are TRBV15 and TRBJ2-7, with 8 nucleotides matching TRBD1. Unmatched junction bases numbered 8, after V lost 8 bases and J lost 2 bases. The CDR3 has 14 residues. Germline loops: CDR1 LNHNV, CDR2 YYDKDF (reference sequence). The CDR3 loop is CATRPTGGTYEQYF. The CDR3 DNA follows: TGTGCCACCCGGCCAACAGGGGGAACCTACGAGCAGTACTTC.

The gene calls are TRBV5-1 and TRBJ1-1; tentative D call: TRBD1 (5 bases). Germline V lookup: CDR1 SGHRS, CDR2 YFSETQ. The CDR3 runs to 14 residues. V dropped 0 bases and J dropped 13 bases, with 19 bases sitting between them. This CDR3 is CASSLVAGPEVGFF. The DNA of the CDR3 is TGCGCCAGCAGCTTGGTTGCAGGGCCTGAAGTGGGTTTCTTT.

This rearrangement joins TRBV5-6 to TRBJ2-6; 11 bases align to TRBD2. V shed 5 bases and J 0 bases; nucleotides not matched to a gene: 7. Per germline, CDR1 SGHDT and CDR2 YYEEEE. CDR3 length equals 18 residues. In DNA form, the CDR3 reads TGTGCCAGCAGACTACTAGCGGGGGCTATCTCTGGGGCCAACGTCCTGACTTTC. This encodes CASRLLAGAISGANVLTF.

The chain is built from TRBV4-2 and TRBJ2-1; 8 positions match TRBD1. The length of the CDR3 is 16 residues. The V segment lost 0 bases and the J segment 4 bases; nucleotides outside the gene matches: 5. Germline V CDR1 and CDR2: LGHNA, YNFKEQ. The CDR3 region is CASSQEGQALYNEQFF. Here the CDR3 DNA reads TGTGCCAGCAGCCAAGAGGGACAGGCTCTATACAATGAGCAGTTCTTC.

This sequence joins TRBV30 and TRBJ1-2; D may be TRBD1 (5 bases). Germline CDR1 and CDR2: GTSNPN and SVGIG (reference sequence). This CDR3 is 14 amino acids long. Deletions cut 0 bases from V and 3 bases from J, with 11 bases between. The CDR3 DNA is TGTGCCTGGAGTGTACGGGCCAGGGACTATGGCTACACCTTC. It yields the protein CAWSVRARDYGYTF.

J is TRBJ2-7 and V is TRBV28; tentatively, D is TRBD1 (7 bases). V was clipped by 6 bases and J by 9 bases, with 18 bases between them. The length of the CDR3 is 13 residues. The germline CDR1 and CDR2 sequences are MDHEN and SYDVKM. CDR3: CASSFRGASGQYF. Written as DNA, the CDR3 is TGTGCCAGCAGCTTCAGGGGGGCCTCGGGGCAGTACTTC.

V gene TRBV11-2 combines with J gene TRBJ2-7; TRBD1 agrees at 8 bases. Germline CDR1 and CDR2: SGHAT and FQNNGV. Losses at the gene ends were 4 bases for V and 6 bases for J; bases not matched to a gene: 2. The CDR3 contains 12 residues. The CDR3 bases are TGTGCCAGCAGCTCTCAGGGGGCCGAGCAGTACTTC. Its translation: CASSSQGAEQYF.

The chain uses TRBV4-1 and TRBJ2-1, with 8 bases aligning to TRBD1. The CDR3 contains 16 residues. V lost 3 bases to trimming and J lost 2 bases; unmatched junction nucleotides: 6. The V gene's germline CDR1 is MGHRA and CDR2 YSYEKL. The DNA for the CDR3 is TGCGCCAGCAGCCAGGGCAGGGGGCACACCTACAATGAGCAGTTCTTC. Its translation: CASSQGRGHTYNEQFF.

The genes are TRBV29-1 and TRBJ1-2; 8 bases fit TRBD1. After removal of 6 bases from V and 1 base from J, the junction contained 10 bases not matched to a gene. Germline CDR1 and CDR2: SQVTM and ANQGSEA. The CDR3 runs 15 residues. The CDR3 sequence is CSVYQPGQGNYGYTF. The CDR3 nucleotides read TGCAGCGTATACCAACCCGGACAGGGTAACTATGGCTACACCTTC.